This note documents a single T cell receptor (beta chain) sequence. Its antigen is still unknown. No base quality information exists; no much larger clone differs at one position. These data originate in a study of T cell changes during pregnancy in multiple sclerosis (dated by TCRdb to between 2018 and 2021). Background for the entire study: The study looked at changes in the T cell repertoire across pregnancy in women with multiple sclerosis.

The library relied on the immunoSEQ multiplex PCR assay. The table was pulled from immuneACCESS by TCRdb, which kept in-frame rearrangements only. Such tables lose some clones; where checked, under half of the loss comes from unresolved V genes, and the rest has no known cause. In all, the sample holds roughly 50,000 clones, and 85% to 95% of those were seen once. Of the sample, 0.65% to 0.7% is held by the ten largest clones. According to the germline V gene (reference sequence), CDR1 reads PRHDT and CDR2 reads FYEKMQ. Inclusive of the bounding cysteine and phenylalanine, the CDR3 is 13 residues long. Only CDR3 DNA remains: 39 bases, in frame from the first base. Trimming removed 4 bases from V and 7 bases from J, leaving 11 bases between the germline ends.

This receptor chain uses TRBV13 and TRBJ2-1; perhaps TRBD1 is the D gene, with 5 bases matching. The source was CD4+ T cells from peripheral blood mononuclear cells, collected in the third trimester of pregnancy. The receptor's source is a female donor with multiple sclerosis, enrolled in a pregnancy study. The DNA sequence is TGTGCCAGCAGCTCTTTCCAGGGTAATGAGCAGTTCTTC. Its protein product is CASSSFQGNEQFF.